Below are 31 T cell receptor beta chains sequenced from a single sample in a study of T-cell memory formation after mild COVID-19. TCRdb used MiXCR to reprocess the 5' RACE reads, holding one entry per CDR3 protein. The table has a few hundred thousand distinct CDR3 sequences, 13% to 15% seen once. The sequencing sample was made of PBMCs or a T cell subset sorted from them (not recorded which). The source of these receptors is a man aged 18-30 years who had mild COVID-19 (a few samples of this study predate the infection). Cell type and time point are not known.

The genes are TRBV6-5 and TRBJ2-5; 10 nucleotides align to TRBD1. V lost 0 bases and J lost 2; bases outside the gene matches: 12. The CDR3 sequence is 19 residues long. Germline-derived CDR1 and CDR2 are MNHEY and SVGAGI. The DNA for the CDR3 is TGTGCCAGCAGTTACTCGAGGACAGGGGGTTTGGGACGACAAGAGACCCAGTACTTC. This translates into CASSYSRTGGLGRQETQYF.

The genes are TRBV7-3 and TRBJ2-6, with D unresolved. Trimming removed 5 bases from V and 4 bases from J, with 6 bases in between. The CDR3 has 13 amino acids. Germline V gene sequence: CDR1 SGHTA, CDR2 FQGTGA. The CDR3 here is CASSDSGANVLTF. The CDR3 bases are TGTGCCAGCAGCGACTCCGGGGCCAACGTCCTGACTTTC. The full variable domain, its missing parts supplied by reference TRBV7-3 and TRBJ2-6, is GAGVSQTPSNKVTEKGKYVELRCDPISGHTALYWYRQSLGQGPEFLIYFQGTGAADDSGLPNDRFFAVRPEGSVSTLKIQRTERGDSAVYLCASSDSGANVLTFGAGSRLTVL.

CDR3 in DNA: TGCAGTGCTAGTACGGTTCCTCTGGAGACCCAGTACTTC. This encodes CSASTVPLETQYF. The chain recombines TRBV20-1 with TRBJ2-5, with unresolved D. The CDR3 length is 13 residues. The V end lost 3 bases, the J end lost 5 bases, and 13 bases lay between the germline ends. Germline V gene data show CDR1 as DFQATT and CDR2 as SNEGSKA (reference sequence).

A few counts support this clonotype. The chain recombines TRBV21-1 with TRBJ2-7; TRBD1 is the table's D call and was not checked against the DNA. TRBV21-1 corresponds to a pseudogene. The length of the CDR3 is 15 residues. This chain's CDR3 is CASSSVDRHFYEQYV. In DNA form, the CDR3 reads TGTGCCAGCAGCAGCGTCGACAGGCATTTCTACGAGCAGTACGTC.

The chain employs TRBV7-2 and TRBJ2-7; D unresolved. CDR3 size: 13 residues. The germline V gene encodes CDR1 SGHTA and CDR2 FQGNSA. Deletions cut 1 base from V and 3 bases from J, with 7 bases between. CDR3 protein: CASSLEAGYEQYV. CDR3 coding DNA: TGTGCCAGCAGCTTAGAGGCAGGCTACGAGCAGTACGTC.

The V call is TRBV5-5, the J call TRBJ1-1, with 7 bases fitting TRBD1. This CDR3 region has 15 residues. From germline, CDR1 is SGHKS and CDR2 YYEKEE (reference sequence). After removal of 4 bases from V and 2 bases from J, the junction contained 8 bases not matched to a gene. As DNA, the CDR3 is TGTGCCAGCAGCCCCCGAGGGACAGTCAACACTGAAGCTTTCTTT. Amino acid sequence: CASSPRGTVNTEAFF.

The chain is built from TRBV12-3 or TRBV12-4 and TRBJ1-1; D is uncertain. With 7 bases removed from V and 7 bases from J, the gap between germline ends came to 16 bases. CDR3 size: 13 residues. CDR3 in amino acids: CASKLRQSGEAFF. The CDR3 DNA sequence: TGTGCCAGCAAACTACGCCAGAGTGGTGAAGCTTTCTTT.

The J gene is TRBJ2-7, the V gene TRBV7-6, with D perhaps matching TRBD1 (6 bases). The CDR3 runs 14 residues. The V gene lost 2 bases and the J gene lost 5 bases, with 13 bases spanning the gap. Germline CDR1 reads SGHVS; CDR2 reads FNYEAQ. CDR3 sequence reads: CASSLRGGGHEQYV. CDR3 sequence (DNA): TGTGCCAGCAGCTTACGAGGGGGTGGACACGAGCAGTACGTC.

This clonotype has a count of ten or more. The V gene is TRBV12-3 or TRBV12-4, the J gene TRBJ1-1; a weak D match, TRBD1 (5 bases). This CDR3 has 13 residues. V lost 7 bases and J 0 bases, leaving 9 bases between the germline ends. In DNA form, the CDR3 reads TGTGCCAGCATGGGGGGATTGAACACTGAAGCTTTCTTT. The encoded protein is CASMGGLNTEAFF.

The table lists this clonotype with many counts. The chain uses TRBV9 and TRBJ2-7, with D possibly TRBD2 on 5 matching bases. V was clipped by 0 bases and J by 4 bases, with 17 bases between them. The germline CDR1 and CDR2 sequences are SGDLS and YYNGEE. The CDR3 extends over 16 amino acids. The CDR3, as DNA: TGTGCCAGCAGCGTAGCGCCCTCGGACTTCGCATACGAGCAGTACTTC. As protein: CASSVAPSDFAYEQYF.

In DNA form, the CDR3 reads TGCGCCAGCAGTGGTCCGAGTTACGAGCAGTACGTC. This translates into CASSGPSYEQYV. The gene calls are TRBV10-2 and TRBJ2-7; no reliable D call. Germline V gene lookup returns CDR1 WSHSY and CDR2 SAAADI. Trimming removed 4 bases from V and 4 bases from J, with 8 bases in between. The CDR3 totals 12 residues.

The chain recombines TRBV20-1 with TRBJ1-1; possibly TRBD1 for D (5 bases). From germline, CDR1 is DFQATT and CDR2 SNEGSKA (reference sequence). The CDR3 is 13 amino acids. V was shortened by 1 base and J by 3 bases, with 9 bases between the two germline ends. The CDR3 DNA is TGCAGTGCTAGAGTGACAGTCTACACTGAAGCTTTCTTT. This codes for CSARVTVYTEAFF.

The table lists this clonotype with a few counts. The chain is built from TRBV20-1 and TRBJ2-7, with 9 bases identical to TRBD1. CDR3 length equals 15 residues. After removal of 1 base from V and 1 base from J, the junction contained 5 bases not matched to a gene. In germline, CDR1 is DFQATT, CDR2 SNEGSKA (reference sequence). CDR3 sequence: CSARGTGEVSYEQYF. CDR3 in DNA: TGCAGTGCTAGAGGGACAGGGGAAGTTTCCTACGAGCAGTACTTC.

The chain employs TRBV4-3 and TRBJ1-2; D might be TRBD1 (5 bases). V was trimmed by 0 bases and J by 5 bases, leaving 13 bases between them. The CDR3 length is 15 residues. Germline CDR1 LGHNA, CDR2 YSLEER. CDR3 sequence reads: CASSQDIRVEYGYTF. The CDR3 DNA reads as TGCGCCAGCAGCCAAGATATCAGGGTGGAGTATGGCTACACCTTC.

The chain employs TRBV6-5 and TRBJ1-2, with 9 bases that match TRBD1. This CDR3 spans 14 amino acids. V was pared by 6 bases and J by 8 bases, with 10 bases of the junction left unmatched. CDR1 and CDR2 from the germline V gene are MNHEY and SVGAGI. In DNA, the CDR3 is TGTGCCAGCAGGACCGGGACAGGGTCAGGCGGCTACACCTTC. Its translation: CASRTGTGSGGYTF.

This chain connects TRBV18 to TRBJ2-3; D gene ambiguous. This CDR3 is 17 amino acids long. Germline CDR1 is KGHSH and CDR2 is LQKENI. The V end was cut by 1 base, the J end by 2 bases, with 16 bases between. CDR3 coding DNA: TGTGCCAGCTCACCACTATTAGGGTCTTTCTACACAGATACGCAGTATTTT. Translated: CASSPLLGSFYTDTQYF. Looking up the rest from reference TRBV18 and TRBJ2-3 gives the full variable domain: NAGVMQNPRHLVRRRGQEARLRCSPMKGHSHVYWYRQLPEEGLKFMVYLQKENIIDESGMPKERFSAEFPKEGPSILRIQQVVRGDSAAYFCASSPLLGSFYTDTQYFGPGTRLTVL.

This clonotype was detected a few times. The V gene is TRBV4-1, the J gene TRBJ1-1, with TRBD1 as a possible D gene (5 bases). This CDR3 comprises 14 residues. V was pared by 4 bases and J by 3 bases, with 12 bases between. Germline values: CDR1 MGHRA, CDR2 YSYEKL. The CDR3 region is CASSPGHHHTEAFF. CDR3 nucleotide sequence: TGCGCCAGCAGCCCTGGACACCATCACACTGAAGCTTTCTTT.

The chain is built from TRBV6-2 or TRBV6-3 and TRBJ2-3; D not certain. Looked up from germline, CDR1 is MNHEY and CDR2 is SVGEGT. V was pared by 7 bases and J by 2 bases, with 13 bases between. The CDR3 totals 14 residues. The CDR3 coding sequence is TGTGCCAGCAAGGGCTGGGCCGACACAGATACGCAGTATTTT. This sequence encodes CASKGWADTDTQYF.

The chain has TRBV18 and TRBJ1-2, with D unresolved. The ends were cut back, 6 bases at V and 8 bases at J, with 19 bases in the middle. This CDR3 has 14 amino acids. Germline V lookup: CDR1 KGHSH, CDR2 LQKENI. CDR3 protein: CASSPSRGNKGYTF. CDR3 nucleotide sequence: TGTGCCAGCTCCCCTTCCCGGGGTAATAAGGGCTACACCTTC.

This clonotype was found a few times. The V gene is TRBV6-6, the J gene TRBJ2-3; possible D gene TRBD1, 5 bases. The V end was cut by 2 bases, the J end by 1 base, with 10 bases between. The length of the CDR3 is 15 residues. CDR1 is MNHNY and CDR2 is SVGAGI in the germline V gene (reference sequence). CDR3 bases: TGTGCCAGCAGTTACGGGGCTGGTGGCACAGATACGCAGTATTTT. It encodes CASSYGAGGTDTQYF.

V is TRBV5-1 and J is TRBJ1-6, with a weak D call TRBD1 (6 bases). Germline values: CDR1 SGHRS, CDR2 YFSETQ. The CDR3 has 17 residues. With 3 bases removed from V and 0 bases from J, the gap between germline ends came to 13 bases. The CDR3 is CASSSSPGDSYNSPLHF. The CDR3 DNA reads TGCGCCAGCAGCTCCAGTCCAGGGGACTCCTATAATTCACCCCTCCACTTT.

This chain connects TRBV12-5 to TRBJ2-3; D is unresolved. CDR3 length: 15 amino acids. Per germline, CDR1 LGHNT and CDR2 FRNRAP. The V end was cut by 4 bases, the J end by 5 bases, with 16 bases between. CDR3 region: CASGSGYSARDTQYF. The CDR3 DNA reads as TGTGCTAGTGGTTCCGGATACAGTGCGAGAGATACGCAGTATTTT.

The chain is built from TRBV4-2 and TRBJ1-2; 7 bases fit TRBD1. V dropped 3 bases and J dropped 7; count of bases not matched to a gene: 5. CDR3 length: 13 amino acids. Germline-derived CDR1 and CDR2 are LGHNA and YNFKEQ. CDR3 loop: CASSHNDRVGYTF. Written as DNA, the CDR3 is TGTGCCAGCAGCCACAATGACAGGGTTGGCTACACCTTC.

This clonotype was found a few times. The chain carries TRBV4-1 and TRBJ1-6; TRBD1 matches 9 bases. The CDR3 is 16 amino acids. From germline, CDR1 is MGHRA and CDR2 YSYEKL. V gave up 4 bases and J gave up 7 bases; unmatched junction bases: 8. CDR3 nucleotide sequence: TGCGCCAGCAGCCGAGGGACAGGGTATGGGAATTCACCCCTCCACTTT. Translating it yields CASSRGTGYGNSPLHF.

This clonotype was counted only a few times. This rearrangement joins TRBV20-1 to TRBJ2-5; 8 bases agree with TRBD2. The CDR3 covers 14 residues. CDR1 DFQATT and CDR2 SNEGSKA come from the germline V gene (reference sequence). Germline trimming cut 5 bases from V and 7 bases from J; bases unmatched to any gene: 12. CDR3: CSARGGPEQLTQYF. The DNA for the CDR3 is TGCAGTGCTCGGGGGGGCCCGGAGCAATTGACCCAGTACTTC.

This clonotype was detected many times. The rearrangement uses TRBV20-1 and TRBJ2-2; D call uncertain. CDR3 length: 14 amino acids. Trimming left V 2 bases short and J 5 bases short, with 12 bases between. The germline CDR1 and CDR2 sequences are DFQATT and SNEGSKA (reference sequence). CDR3 sequence: CSARTTLGTGELFF. CDR3 bases: TGCAGTGCTAGAACTACGCTAGGGACCGGGGAGCTGTTTTTT.

This clonotype was recorded at least ten times. DNA of the CDR3: TGCGGATACAGTTCTAACTATGGCTACACCTTC. Translating gives CGYSSNYGYTF. The genes are TRBV20-1 and TRBJ1-2; D gene unclear. In germline, CDR1 is DFQATT, CDR2 SNEGSKA (reference sequence). The CDR3 is 11 residues long.

The chain carries TRBV9 and TRBJ2-1; TRBD2 matches 11 bases. Trimming cost V 2 bases and J 6 bases; bases outside gene matches: 4. Germline CDR1 is SGDLS and CDR2 is YYNGEE. The length of the CDR3 is 15 residues. The CDR3 nucleotides read TGTGCCAGCAGCGTTAGCGGGGGGGCAAGCAATGAGCAGTTCTTC. It encodes CASSVSGGASNEQFF.

The sample holds a few counts of this clonotype. The chain carries TRBV7-9 and TRBJ1-1; TRBD1 aligns across 9 bases. Germline V gene data show CDR1 as SEHNR and CDR2 as FQNEAQ (reference sequence). J lost 3 bases, V lost 7 bases, and 6 bases had no gene match. The CDR3 contains 14 residues. CDR3 residues: CASIQGQGDTEAFF. The CDR3, as DNA: TGTGCCAGCATCCAGGGACAGGGAGACACTGAAGCTTTCTTT.

A few counts support this clonotype. J is TRBJ1-1 and V is TRBV12-3 or TRBV12-4; D is unresolved. The CDR3 runs to 13 residues. V was shortened by 4 bases and J by 10 bases, with 16 bases between the two germline ends. CDR3 DNA sequence: TGTGCCAGCAGTTCATATCTGTGGGAAGCAGCTTTCTTT. Translated, it gives CASSSYLWEAAFF.

The CDR3 loop reads CATSSRGGRTGELFF. DNA of the CDR3: TGTGCCACCAGTTCCCGGGGGGGAAGAACCGGGGAGCTGTTTTTT. The rearrangement uses TRBV7-6 and TRBJ2-2; TRBD2 agrees at 8 bases. The germline V gene encodes CDR1 SGHVS and CDR2 FNYEAQ. The junction had 12 bases not matched to a gene; V was cut back by 10 bases and J by 5 bases. The CDR3 is made up of 15 amino acids.